The source of this T cell receptor (beta chain) is a study of patients and donors after allogeneic stem cell transplantation. CDR1 MNHEY and CDR2 SVGEGT come from the germline V gene. The germline V and J ends were trimmed by 5 bases and 6 bases, with 20 bases remaining between them. The CDR3 has 16 amino acids. MiXCR, run by TCRdb on the RT-PCR reads, gives a single entry per CDR3 protein. The sample has about 960,000 distinct CDR3 sequences; more than 15% are singletons. The sequencing input was blood, either unsorted or a sorted T cell fraction (not recorded which). This TCR was sampled from a human donor who was either an allogeneic HSCT recipient or a stem cell or donor lymphocyte infusion donor (not recorded which). It is not recorded whose cells these are; they may come from a transplant donor. The chain couples TRBV6-2 or TRBV6-3 to TRBJ1-5, with a weak D call TRBD1 (6 bases). The CDR3 nucleotides read TGTGCCAGCAGTCGAACAGGGAATGGACGGGGTCAGCCCCAGCATTTT. Its protein is CASSRTGNGRGQPQHF.